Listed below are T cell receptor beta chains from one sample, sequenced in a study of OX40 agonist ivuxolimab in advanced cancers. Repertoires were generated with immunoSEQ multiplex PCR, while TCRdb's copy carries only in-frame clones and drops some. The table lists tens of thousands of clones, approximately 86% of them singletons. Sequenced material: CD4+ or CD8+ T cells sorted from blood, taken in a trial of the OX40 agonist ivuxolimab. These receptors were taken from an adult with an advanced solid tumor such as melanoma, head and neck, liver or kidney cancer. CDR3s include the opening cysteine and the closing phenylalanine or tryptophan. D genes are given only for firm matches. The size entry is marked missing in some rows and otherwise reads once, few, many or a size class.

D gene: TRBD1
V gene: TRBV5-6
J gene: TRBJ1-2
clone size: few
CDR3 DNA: TGTGCCAGCAGACCCACAGGGGACTATGGCTACACCTTC
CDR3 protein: CASRPTGDYGYTF

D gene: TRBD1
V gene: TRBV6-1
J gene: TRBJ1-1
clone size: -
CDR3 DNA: TGTGCCAGCAGTATACAGGGGGCGAGCACTGAAGCTTTCTTT
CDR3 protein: CASSIQGASTEAFF

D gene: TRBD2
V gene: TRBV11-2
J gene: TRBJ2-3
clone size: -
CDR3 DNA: TGTGCCAGCAGCTTAATGGCTAGCGGGGGATTAGATACGCAGTATTTT
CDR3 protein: CASSLMASGGLDTQYF

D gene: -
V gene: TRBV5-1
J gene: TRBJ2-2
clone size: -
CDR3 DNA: TGCGCCAGCAGCCGGGGTTTCATGGGCACAGACACCGGGGAGCTGTTTTTT
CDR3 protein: CASSRGFMGTDTGELFF

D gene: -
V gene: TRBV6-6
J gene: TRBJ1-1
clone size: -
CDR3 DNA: TGTGCCAGCAGGTGGTCCCGAGACACTGAAGCTTTCTTT
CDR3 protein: CASRWSRDTEAFF

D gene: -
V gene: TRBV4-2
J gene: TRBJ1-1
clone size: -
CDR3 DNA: TGTGCCAGCAGCCAACCCGAACAGTTTCGGGGTGAAGCTTTCTTT
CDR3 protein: CASSQPEQFRGEAFF

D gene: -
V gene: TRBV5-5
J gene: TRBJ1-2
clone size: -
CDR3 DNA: TGTGCCAGCAGCCAAGATACAGCAAACTATGGCTACACCTTC
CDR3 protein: CASSQDTANYGYTF

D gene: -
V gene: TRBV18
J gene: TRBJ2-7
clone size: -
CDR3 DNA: TGTGCCAGCTCACCACCGCAGAACGACGAGCAGTACTTC
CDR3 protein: CASSPPQNDEQYF

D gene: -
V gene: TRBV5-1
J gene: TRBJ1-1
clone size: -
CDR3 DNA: TGCGCCAGCAGCCGGGGAGGGATACCCACTGAAGCTTTCTTT
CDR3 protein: CASSRGGIPTEAFF

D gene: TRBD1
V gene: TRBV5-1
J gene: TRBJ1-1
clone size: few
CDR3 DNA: TGCGCCAGCGGCCGGGACAGGGGCACTGAAGCTTTCTTT
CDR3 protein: CASGRDRGTEAFF

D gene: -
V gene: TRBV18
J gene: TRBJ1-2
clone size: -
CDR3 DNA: TGTGCCAGCTCAACGGGGGGAAAGGGGGAAAACGGCTACACCTTC
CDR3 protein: CASSTGGKGENGYTF

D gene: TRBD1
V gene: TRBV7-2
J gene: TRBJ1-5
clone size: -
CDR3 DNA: TGTGCCAGCAGCCTAGGACAGGGTTGGCAGCCCCAGCATTTT
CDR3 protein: CASSLGQGWQPQHF

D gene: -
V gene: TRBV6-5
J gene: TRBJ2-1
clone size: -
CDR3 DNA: TGTGCCAGCAGTTTTGGGCAGGCGAGAAATGAGCAGTTCTTC
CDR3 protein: CASSFGQARNEQFF

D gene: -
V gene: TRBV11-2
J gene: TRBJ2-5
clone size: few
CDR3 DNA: TGTGCCAGCAGCTTAGGGTGGGTTAGGTACTTC
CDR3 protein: CASSLGWVRYF

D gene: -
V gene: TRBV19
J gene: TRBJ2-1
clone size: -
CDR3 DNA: TGTGCCAGTAGAAGTCCCTCCCGCAATGAGCAGTTCTTC
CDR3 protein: CASRSPSRNEQFF

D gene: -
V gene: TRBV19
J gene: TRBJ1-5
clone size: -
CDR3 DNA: TGTGCCAGTGGGAATATGGGACACTTCTCTCAGCCCCAGCATTTT
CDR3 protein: CASGNMGHFSQPQHF

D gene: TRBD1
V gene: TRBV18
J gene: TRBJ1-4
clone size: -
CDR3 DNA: TGTGCCAGCTCACCGACCCCGACAGGGATTAATGAAAAACTGTTTTTT
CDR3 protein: CASSPTPTGINEKLFF

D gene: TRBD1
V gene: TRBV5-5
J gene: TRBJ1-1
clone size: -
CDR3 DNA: TGTGCCAGCAGCTTTACGGGTGACAGGGGAAGCACTGAAGCTTTCTTT
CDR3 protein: CASSFTGDRGSTEAFF

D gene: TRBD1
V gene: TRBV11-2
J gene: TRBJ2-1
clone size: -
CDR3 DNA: TGTGCCAGCAGCCAACGGACAGGGAAGGCTGAGCAGTTCTTC
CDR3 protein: CASSQRTGKAEQFF

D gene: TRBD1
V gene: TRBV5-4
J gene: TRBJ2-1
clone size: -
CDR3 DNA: TGTGCCAGCAGCGTGACAGGGTCCAATGAGCAGTTCTTC
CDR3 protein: CASSVTGSNEQFF

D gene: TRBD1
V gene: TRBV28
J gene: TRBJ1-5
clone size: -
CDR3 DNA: TGTGCCAGCAGTCCAGGACAGGGACGGGCCAGGCAGCCCCAGCATTTT
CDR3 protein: CASSPGQGRARQPQHF

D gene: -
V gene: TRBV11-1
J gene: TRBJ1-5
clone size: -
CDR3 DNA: TGTGCCAGCAGCTTAAGGGAATATAGCAATCAGCCCCAGCATTTT
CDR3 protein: CASSLREYSNQPQHF

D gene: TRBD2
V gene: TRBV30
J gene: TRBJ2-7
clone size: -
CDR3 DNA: TGTGCCTGGAGTGTACCTAGCGGGAAAGCGTACGAGCAGTACTTC
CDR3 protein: CAWSVPSGKAYEQYF

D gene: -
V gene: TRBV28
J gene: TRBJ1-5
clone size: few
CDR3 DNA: TGTGCCTGTTCACGGGACATTGGAAGCAATCAGCCCCAGCATTTT
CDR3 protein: CACSRDIGSNQPQHF

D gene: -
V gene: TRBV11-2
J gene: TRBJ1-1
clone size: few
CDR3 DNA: TGTGCCAGCAGCTTAAGTGACAGCACTGAAGCTTTCTTT
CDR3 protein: CASSLSDSTEAFF

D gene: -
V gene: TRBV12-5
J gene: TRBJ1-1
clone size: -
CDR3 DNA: TGTGCTAGTGCCCTGGTGGGGAAGAACACTGAAGCTTTCTTT
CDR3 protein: CASALVGKNTEAFF

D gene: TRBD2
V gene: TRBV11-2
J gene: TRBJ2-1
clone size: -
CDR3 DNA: TGTGCCAGCAGCCTGACGGGAGGTGGGCGGAGGGCCTTTGAGCAGTTCTTC
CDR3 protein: CASSLTGGGRRAFEQFF

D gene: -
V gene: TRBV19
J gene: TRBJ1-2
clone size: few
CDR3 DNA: TGTGCCAGTACAGCGGGGGGTAACCGAAACTATGGCTACACCTTC
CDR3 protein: CASTAGGNRNYGYTF

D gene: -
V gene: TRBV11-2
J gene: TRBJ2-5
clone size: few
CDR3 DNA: TGTGCCAGCAGCAAATCGTCAGGGAGAGAAGAGACCCAGTACTTC
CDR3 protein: CASSKSSGREETQYF

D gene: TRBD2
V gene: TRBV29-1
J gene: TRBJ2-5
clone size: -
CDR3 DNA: TGCAGCGTTGAAGGGGGGGGTTTTGGAGAGACCCAGTACTTC
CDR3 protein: CSVEGGGFGETQYF

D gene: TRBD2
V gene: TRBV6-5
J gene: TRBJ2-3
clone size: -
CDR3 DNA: TGTGCCAGCAGCCAGACTAGCGCTGTAAATACGCAGTATTTT
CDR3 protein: CASSQTSAVNTQYF

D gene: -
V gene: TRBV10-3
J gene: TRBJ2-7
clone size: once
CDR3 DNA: TGTGCCATCAGTGGACAGGAGTCCTACGAGCAGTACTTC
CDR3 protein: CAISGQESYEQYF